This entry lists 25 T cell receptor beta chains sequenced from one sample in a study of blood T cell repertoires in COVID-19. Generated by immunoSEQ multiplex PCR, the TCRdb table keeps only in-frame clones and is missing some. The table has more than 95,000 clones, roughly 83% seen once. Material for sequencing was peripheral blood. These TCRs come from a man aged 35 to 55 with active or convalescent COVID-19.

CDR3 sequence (DNA): TGCAGTGCTAGTGGAGGGGACAGGGAGACCCAGTACTTC. Protein sequence: CSASGGDRETQYF. V usage is TRBV20-1 and J usage is TRBJ2-5; 8 bases map to TRBD1. This CDR3 spans 13 amino acids. Germline V gives CDR1 DFQATT, CDR2 SNEGSKA (reference sequence). The trim removed 3 bases at V and 5 bases at J, leaving 5 bases unmatched.

This sequence joins TRBV29-1 and TRBJ2-7, with D possibly TRBD2 on 6 matching bases. The V gene's germline CDR1 is SQVTM and CDR2 ANQGSEA. V was trimmed by 3 bases and J by 1 base, leaving 16 bases between them. This CDR3 has 15 residues. The CDR3 nucleotides are TGCAGCGTTGAGGGACTGCCGTCCGCGTCCTACGAGCAGTACTTC. Its protein is CSVEGLPSASYEQYF.

The chain employs TRBV28 and TRBJ1-4, with a possible D match to TRBD1 (5 bases). Looked up from germline, CDR1 is MDHEN and CDR2 is SYDVKM. The CDR3 totals 15 residues. Trimming stripped 2 bases from V and 7 bases from J, with 14 bases between. This CDR3 reads CASSLEGGGIEKLFF. CDR3 DNA sequence: TGTGCCAGCAGTTTAGAGGGCGGGGGGATTGAAAAACTGTTTTTT.

The chain is built from TRBV4-1 and TRBJ2-7, with D tentatively TRBD2 (6 bases). The CDR3 extends over 15 amino acids. V dropped 0 bases and J dropped 3 bases, with 12 bases sitting between them. Germline CDR1 is MGHRA and CDR2 is YSYEKL. The CDR3 region has the DNA TGCGCCAGCAGCCAAGATGGTGCGGGACTCTACGAGCAGTACTTC. It specifies CASSQDGAGLYEQYF.

The table lists this clone with a few counts. The chain combines TRBV7-9 with TRBJ1-5, with no clear D. This CDR3 spans 13 amino acids. The V end was cut by 1 base, the J end by 5 bases, with 6 bases between. Looked up from germline, CDR1 is SEHNR and CDR2 is FQNEAQ (reference sequence). The CDR3 DNA follows: TGTGCCAGCAGCTTAGTTGAGGATCAGCCCCAGCATTTT. It encodes CASSLVEDQPQHF.

The rearrangement uses TRBV6-1 and TRBJ1-3, with D tentatively TRBD1 (5 bases). V was pared by 1 base and J by 2 bases, with 15 bases between. This CDR3 is built from 17 residues. Germline loops: CDR1 MNHNS, CDR2 SASEGT. The CDR3 is CASSEVLMGQAGNTIYF. CDR3 nucleotides: TGTGCCAGCAGTGAAGTTTTGATGGGGCAAGCTGGAAACACCATATATTTT.

The V and J genes are TRBV3-1 (or the pseudogene TRBV3-2) and TRBJ2-7; 9 bases map to TRBD1. The CDR3 spans 15 residues. Germline V lookup: CDR1 LGHDT, CDR2 YNNKEL (reference sequence). V dropped 2 bases and J dropped 3; count of bases not matched to a gene: 5. CDR3 bases: TGTGCCAGCAGCCAAACCGGGACAGGGTTCTACGAGCAGTACTTC. Its protein product is CASSQTGTGFYEQYF.

The rearrangement links TRBV6-2 or TRBV6-3 to TRBJ1-1, with D possibly matching TRBD1 (5 bases). Germline values: CDR1 MNHEY, CDR2 SVGEGT. The V end lost 7 bases, the J end lost 5 bases, and 20 bases lay between the germline ends. The CDR3 is 15 residues long. CDR3 protein: CASNPGWGRGTEAFF. CDR3 sequence (DNA): TGTGCCAGCAACCCTGGATGGGGCAGAGGAACTGAAGCTTTCTTT.

V usage is TRBV30 and J usage is TRBJ2-2; 7 bases match TRBD1. Germline V gene data show CDR1 as GTSNPN and CDR2 as SVGIG (reference sequence). The V and J ends lost 2 bases and 3 bases, in that order; junction bases with no gene match: 6. The length of the CDR3 is 15 residues. The DNA for the CDR3 is TGTGCCTGGAGTACCATAGACAGGGACACCGGGGAGCTGTTTTTT. Protein product: CAWSTIDRDTGELFF.

The V and J genes are TRBV7-9 and TRBJ1-2; 10 positions match TRBD1. J lost 5 bases, V lost 7 bases, and 10 bases had no gene match. The CDR3 has 15 amino acids. CDR1 and CDR2 (germline): SEHNR, FQNEAQ (reference sequence). Here the CDR3 reads CASTFSGTGEYGYTF. Here the CDR3 DNA reads TGTGCCAGCACCTTCTCCGGGACAGGGGAATATGGCTACACCTTC.

The rearrangement links TRBV19 to TRBJ1-6, with 10 bases matching TRBD1. Germline CDR1 LNHDA, CDR2 SQIVND (reference sequence). The V and J ends lost 2 bases and 8 bases, in that order; junction bases with no gene match: 6. This CDR3 has 16 amino acids. CDR3 in DNA: TGTGCCAGTAGTATACCCCGGACAGGGGGGCATTCACCCCTCCACTTT. Translated, it gives CASSIPRTGGHSPLHF.

Worth noting for this clone: The sample carries other DNA sequences with the same CDR3. The chain employs TRBV24-1 and TRBJ1-4; 7 nucleotides agree with TRBD1. This CDR3 is 14 amino acids long. The germline CDR1 and CDR2 sequences are KGHDR and SFDVKD. Trimming at V came to 2 bases and at J to 7 bases, leaving 3 bases not matched to a gene. The CDR3: CATSDSRDSEKLFF. The CDR3 DNA follows: TGTGCCACCAGTGATTCCCGGGACAGTGAAAAACTGTTTTTT.

This clone turned up a few times. The J gene is TRBJ1-1, the V gene TRBV19; D is ambiguous. Germline V gene data show CDR1 as LNHDA and CDR2 as SQIVND (reference sequence). Trimming removed 8 bases at V and 6 bases at J, with 28 bases between. This CDR3 comprises 17 residues. This chain's CDR3 is CASHRPGVGLVGAEAFF. The CDR3 DNA follows: TGTGCCAGTCATCGTCCCGGAGTTGGGTTGGTAGGCGCTGAAGCTTTCTTT.

V is TRBV27 and J is TRBJ1-6; TRBD1 matches at 7 bases. Germline-derived CDR1 and CDR2 are MNHEY and SMNVEV (reference sequence). The J segment lost 4 bases and the V segment lost 5 bases, leaving 11 bases of the junction unmatched. The CDR3 runs 17 residues. CDR3 sequence reads: CASSKEGAVTYNSPLHF. The CDR3, as DNA: TGTGCCAGCAGTAAGGAGGGGGCCGTAACTTATAATTCACCCCTCCACTTT.

The sample holds a few counts of this clone. The chain has TRBV10-1 and TRBJ1-5; no clear D gene. This CDR3 contains 13 residues. Germline assignment: CDR1 WNHNN and CDR2 SYGVQD (reference sequence). Deletions cut 0 bases from V and 4 bases from J, with 4 bases between. The CDR3 loop reads CASSESPNQPQHF. The CDR3, as DNA: TGCGCCAGCAGTGAGTCTCCGAATCAGCCCCAGCATTTT.

This clone was seen a handful of times. The chain joins TRBV6-1 to TRBJ1-1; D is ambiguous. Germline-derived CDR1 and CDR2 are MNHNS and SASEGT. V was pared by 1 base and J by 6 bases, with 9 bases between. This CDR3 is 13 amino acids long. CDR3 residues: CASSEVRSSEAFF. The CDR3 bases are TGTGCCAGCAGTGAAGTTAGAAGCTCTGAAGCTTTCTTT.

Only a few counts were recorded for this clone. This sequence joins TRBV20-1 and TRBJ2-1; tentative D call: TRBD2 (5 bases). CDR1 and CDR2 from the germline V gene are DFQATT and SNEGSKA (reference sequence). The CDR3 runs 11 residues. With 4 bases removed from V and 10 bases from J, the gap between germline ends came to 11 bases. Here the CDR3 DNA reads TGCAGTGCTAAGGACGGGGAGGAGCAGTTCTTC. This gives the protein CSAKDGEEQFF.

This clone was observed at least ten times. This chain uses TRBV7-9 with TRBJ2-7; the match to TRBD1 covers 9 bases. The germline CDR1 and CDR2 sequences are SEHNR and FQNEAQ (reference sequence). V trimming: 5 bases; J trimming: 0 bases; junction bases outside the gene matches: 5. The CDR3 is 15 amino acids. Written as DNA, the CDR3 is TGTGCCAGCAGCACCCCGGGACAGGGCTCCTACGAGCAGTACTTC. Residues: CASSTPGQGSYEQYF.

V and J are TRBV2 and TRBJ1-3; possibly TRBD1 for D (6 bases). The germline gives CDR1 SNHLY, CDR2 FYNNEI. The CDR3 has 14 residues. Trimming cost V 6 bases and J 2 bases, with 11 bases left between them. CDR3 coding DNA: TGTGCCAGCAGAGAAAGGACAGCTGGAAACACCATATATTTT. Amino acid sequence: CASRERTAGNTIYF.

The rearrangement joins TRBV6-5 to TRBJ2-7; D might be TRBD2 (6 bases). Germline V gene sequence: CDR1 MNHEY, CDR2 SVGAGI. The CDR3 sequence is 15 residues long. The germline V and J ends were trimmed by 4 bases and 3 bases, with 16 bases remaining between them. CDR3 bases: TGTGCCAGCAGTTTCGCCGGGGGACGGATCTACGAGCAGTACTTC. Amino acids: CASSFAGGRIYEQYF.

The rearrangement uses TRBV27 and TRBJ2-2; 7 positions match TRBD1. With 2 bases clipped from V and 1 base from J, the junction kept 1 base outside the gene matches. This CDR3 comprises 15 residues. Germline assignment: CDR1 MNHEY and CDR2 SMNVEV (reference sequence). CDR3 loop: CASSLGTVNTGELFF. The CDR3 nucleotides read TGTGCCAGCAGTTTAGGGACAGTGAACACCGGGGAGCTGTTTTTT.

The chain links TRBV11-2 to TRBJ2-1; 7 positions agree with TRBD2. There are 14 residues in the CDR3. Germline V gives CDR1 SGHAT, CDR2 FQNNGV. J was trimmed by 9 bases and V by 7 bases; bases with no gene match: 12. The CDR3 spells CASTRSGGTGEQFF. CDR3 nucleotide sequence: TGTGCCAGCACCCGCTCGGGGGGTACAGGTGAGCAGTTCTTC.

This clone was counted between two and nine times. This chain connects TRBV7-9 to TRBJ2-7, with TRBD1 identical over 7 bases. The CDR3 length is 18 residues. CDR1 is SEHNR and CDR2 is FQNEAQ in the germline V gene (reference sequence). V lost 5 bases to trimming and J lost 2 bases; unmatched junction nucleotides: 18. CDR3 bases: TGTGCCAGCAGCGCCCCGGGACAGTGGACCTACGGGGCCTACGAGCAGTACTTC. Translation gives CASSAPGQWTYGAYEQYF.

The chain employs TRBV29-1 and TRBJ2-1, with D possibly TRBD1 on 7 matching bases. V was shortened by 4 bases and J by 2 bases, with 15 bases between the two germline ends. Germline loops: CDR1 SQVTM, CDR2 ANQGSEA. The CDR3 has 15 amino acids. The CDR3 is CSVGGGQVTYNEQFF. DNA of the CDR3: TGCAGCGTTGGGGGAGGACAGGTTACCTACAATGAGCAGTTCTTC.

CDR3 in amino acids: CSAVGQMNTEAFF. The CDR3 DNA sequence: TGCAGCGCTGTCGGACAGATGAACACTGAAGCTTTCTTT. J is TRBJ1-1 and V is TRBV29-1, with D tentatively TRBD1 (6 bases). Germline V gene sequence: CDR1 SQVTM, CDR2 ANQGSEA. Between the trimmed V and J ends, which lost 7 bases and 0 bases, there was a span of 12 bases. The CDR3 length is 13 residues.